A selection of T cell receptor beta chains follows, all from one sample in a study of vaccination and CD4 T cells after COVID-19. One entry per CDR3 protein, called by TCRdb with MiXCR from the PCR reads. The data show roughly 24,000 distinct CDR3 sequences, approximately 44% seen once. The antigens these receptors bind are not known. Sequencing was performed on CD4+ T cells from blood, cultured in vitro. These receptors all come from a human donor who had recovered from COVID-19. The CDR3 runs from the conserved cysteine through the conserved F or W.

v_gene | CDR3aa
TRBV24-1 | CATSVGTAVTGELFF
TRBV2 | CASSKRGQYEQYF
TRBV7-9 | CASSLTASTNEKLFF
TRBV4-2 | CASSQGITGGTYEQYF
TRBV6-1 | CASSLSQTLIGYEQFF
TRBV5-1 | CASSLDRPVGTDTQYF
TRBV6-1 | CASSEAPMGPSTDTQYF
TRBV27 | CASSLRGLETQYF
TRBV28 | CASNSIGGRDEAFF
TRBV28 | CASSSIDRAAFF
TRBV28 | CASRLAGGIYEQYF
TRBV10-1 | CASRDPKQGVRLIGDQPQHF
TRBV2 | CAREDRGSTGELFF
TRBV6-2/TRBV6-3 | CASSARLAGGPNEQFF
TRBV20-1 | CSAPLWGKNNEQFF
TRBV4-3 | CASSQERVRQPQHF
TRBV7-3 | CASSLTGQGASYTF
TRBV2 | CASSEQGWQAFF
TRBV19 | CASSELGPTNEKLFF
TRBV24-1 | CATSVGSPQTDTQYF
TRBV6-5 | CASSSGGPIQYF
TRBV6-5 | CASSYRGSGAWSYNSPLHF
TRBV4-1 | CASSQGVTGAYEQYF
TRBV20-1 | CSARDRRGNQPQHF
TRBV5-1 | CASSLLAGGIKNIQYF
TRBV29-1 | CSVSSDTDTQYF
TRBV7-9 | CASTLDRVANSPLHF
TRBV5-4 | CASSLAAKLMNTEAFF
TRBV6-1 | CASSELAGGPDTQYF
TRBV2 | CASSEARNRPETQYF
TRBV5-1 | CASSLQSSGQKNIQYF
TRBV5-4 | CASSLAQAGELFF
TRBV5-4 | CASSLATQAKNIQYF
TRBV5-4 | CASSQTGGSTDTQYF
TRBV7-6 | CASSLGGQASQPQHF
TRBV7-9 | CASSVMGLNEKLFF
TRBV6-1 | CASTTGPSKGYTF
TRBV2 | CASTLAGGVTDTQYF
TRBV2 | CASTREEQLSTEAFF
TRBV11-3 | CASSLYLGGLYNEQFF
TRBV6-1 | CASSRRGGAGSPLHF
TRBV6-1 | CASSRQGYHNEQFF
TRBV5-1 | CASSLRGDYTEAFF
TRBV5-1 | CASSSGVPSGANVLTF
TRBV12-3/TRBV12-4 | CASSSTGRGGGQPQHF
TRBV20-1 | CSARSWWGGAETQYF
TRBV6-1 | CASSPGHSYNEQFF
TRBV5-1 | CASSKTGQGAYNEQFF
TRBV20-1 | CSAHPDRGNQETQYF
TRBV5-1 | CASSPGGQRGYTF
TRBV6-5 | CASSSTLDRRWETQYF
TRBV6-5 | CASSYSSPGSANTGELFF
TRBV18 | CASSPDRFSYNEQFF
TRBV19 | CASRGSNQPQHF
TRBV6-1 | CASSGGYQETQYF
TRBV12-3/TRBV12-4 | CASSFRGQGYEQYF
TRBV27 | CASTSLGRGNEQYF
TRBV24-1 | CATSRREFTGELFF
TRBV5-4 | CASSLALGNGELFF